A selection of T cell receptor beta chains follows, all from one sample in a study of a mutant IDH1 vaccine in newly diagnosed glioma. TCRdb's table, derived via immunoSEQ multiplex PCR, lists solely in-frame clones and lacks some. The top ten hold approximately 7.4% of the sample, which has just under 95,000 clones, around four fifths seen once. Sample: PBMCs, taken from a glioma patient treated with radiotherapy, temozolomide or both. Source of these receptors: a woman aged 45-65 years with glioma. Both conserved end residues are part of each CDR3. D genes are given only for firm matches. The size of a clone is reported for some rows only, either as once, few or many, or as a class for expanded clones.

-	TRBV7-9	once	TRBJ1-4	CASSWGLETNEKLFF	TGTGCCAGCAGCTGGGGGCTAGAGACTAATGAAAAACTGTTTTTT
-	TRBV11-3	-	TRBJ1-3	CASSFIVGGSGNTIYF	TGTGCCAGCAGCTTTATTGTCGGGGGCTCTGGAAACACCATATATTTT
TRBD1	TRBV7-2	-	TRBJ1-1	CASSSAHRGRNTEAFF	TGTGCCAGCAGCTCCGCGCACAGGGGGCGGAACACTGAAGCTTTCTTT
-	TRBV6-5	-	TRBJ1-2	CASSFGGSDYGYTF	TGTGCCAGCAGTTTCGGGGGCTCTGACTATGGCTACACCTTC
-	TRBV6-4	few	TRBJ1-1	CASSDSGRGEAFF	TGTGCCAGCAGTGACTCAGGGCGGGGTGAAGCTTTCTTT
TRBD2	TRBV6-5	-	TRBJ2-7	CASGHFRGRDEQYF	TGTGCCAGCGGCCATTTCCGGGGGAGGGACGAGCAGTACTTC
-	TRBV10-3	-	TRBJ2-5	CAISEGIRGAETQYF	TGTGCCATCAGTGAGGGGATCCGGGGAGCGGAGACCCAGTACTTC
-	TRBV7-8	-	TRBJ2-1	CASSLEWSDYNEQFF	TGTGCCAGCAGCTTAGAATGGTCCGATTACAATGAGCAGTTCTTC
-	TRBV7-2	-	TRBJ2-1	CASSFSSNNEQFF	TGTGCCAGCAGCTTTTCCAGCAACAATGAGCAGTTCTTC
-	TRBV15	-	TRBJ1-5	CATSRDRDMSQHF	TGTGCCACCAGCAGAGATCGGGACATGTCCCAGCATTTT
-	TRBV19	-	TRBJ1-5	CASSIRNSGVQPQHF	TGTGCCAGTAGTATAAGGAACAGTGGTGTTCAGCCCCAGCATTTT
-	TRBV19	-	TRBJ2-7	CASRQGTEQYF	TGTGCCAGTAGGCAGGGTACCGAGCAGTACTTC
TRBD2	TRBV29-1	-	TRBJ2-1	CSVEIFGGGGNEQFF	TGCAGCGTTGAAATATTTGGCGGGGGGGGGAATGAGCAGTTCTTC
-	TRBV30	-	TRBJ1-1	CAWSVRVYTEAFF	TGTGCCTGGAGTGTTCGGGTGTACACTGAAGCTTTCTTT
TRBD1	TRBV27	few	TRBJ1-1	CASRRQGAPTEAFF	TGTGCCAGCAGGAGGCAGGGGGCTCCCACTGAAGCTTTCTTT
TRBD1	TRBV28	many	TRBJ1-1	CASWDRQGGVTEAFF	TGTGCCAGCTGGGACAGACAGGGAGGGGTAACTGAAGCTTTCTTT
TRBD1	TRBV15	-	TRBJ2-7	CATSGQGAYEQYF	TGTGCCACGTCCGGACAGGGGGCCTACGAGCAGTACTTC
-	TRBV5-6	-	TRBJ1-1	CASSLRVNTEAFF	TGTGCCAGCAGCCTTCGAGTGAACACTGAAGCTTTCTTT
-	TRBV25-1	-	TRBJ1-2	CASSEGGRPGGYTF	TGTGCCAGCAGTGAAGGGGGACGGCCAGGTGGCTACACCTTC
TRBD2	TRBV19	-	TRBJ2-2	CASRRRGEAGELFF	TGTGCCAGTAGAAGGCGGGGGGAAGCCGGGGAGCTGTTTTTT
TRBD1	TRBV6-1	-	TRBJ1-1	CASSAWGQGARVGEAFF	TGTGCCAGCAGTGCCTGGGGACAGGGGGCGCGGGTTGGTGAAGCTTTCTTT
TRBD1	TRBV28	-	TRBJ1-2	CASSPRAGGSLFGYTF	TGTGCCAGCAGCCCGCGGGCAGGGGGCTCCCTCTTCGGCTACACCTTC
TRBD1	TRBV2	-	TRBJ1-3	CASRDRASGNTIYF	TGTGCCAGCAGGGACAGGGCCTCTGGAAACACCATATATTTT
-	TRBV19	-	TRBJ1-3	CASRTSPGNTIYF	TGTGCCAGTAGAACCAGCCCGGGAAACACCATATATTTT
-	TRBV7-3	-	TRBJ1-3	CASSLSGSGNTIYF	TGTGCCAGCAGCTTAAGTGGCTCTGGAAACACCATATATTTT
TRBD1	TRBV18	-	TRBJ1-2	CASSADRNYGYTF	TGTGCCAGCTCGGCGGACAGGAACTATGGCTACACCTTC
-	TRBV6-5	-	TRBJ2-3	CASSQTMDTQYF	TGTGCCAGCAGTCAAACGATGGATACGCAGTATTTT
-	TRBV7-9	once	TRBJ2-5	CASSAGGGRQETQYF	TGTGCCAGCAGCGCAGGGGGGGGTCGACAAGAGACCCAGTACTTC
-	TRBV2	-	TRBJ2-1	CATTGGNEQFF	TGTGCCACCACCGGGGGCAATGAGCAGTTCTTC
-	TRBV19	-	TRBJ1-2	CASDHRDSFYGYTF	TGTGCCAGTGACCACAGGGATAGTTTCTATGGCTACACCTTC
-	TRBV11-2	-	TRBJ2-1	CATASGNRAYNEQFF	TGTGCCACAGCCTCCGGGAACCGAGCCTACAATGAGCAGTTCTTC
-	TRBV9	-	TRBJ1-6	CASSARDTTGSPLHF	TGTGCCAGCAGCGCGCGGGACACCACAGGGTCACCCCTCCACTTT
-	TRBV9	-	TRBJ1-1	CASSASQGTEAFF	TGTGCCAGCAGCGCCTCTCAGGGCACTGAAGCTTTCTTT
-	TRBV9	-	TRBJ2-7	CASSVVGGATGGEQYF	TGTGCCAGCAGCGTAGTGGGGGGGGCTACCGGTGGGGAGCAGTACTTC
-	TRBV6-5	-	TRBJ1-1	CASSYSRELGTEAFF	TGTGCCAGCAGTTACTCGAGGGAACTCGGCACTGAAGCTTTCTTT
TRBD1	TRBV5-4	-	TRBJ1-2	CASSRPGQRPYGYTF	TGTGCCAGCAGTCGCCCGGGACAGAGGCCCTATGGCTACACCTTC
-	TRBV7-2	-	TRBJ2-5	CASSSRGETQYF	TGTGCCAGCAGCTCCCGAGGGGAGACCCAGTACTTC
TRBD1	TRBV19	-	TRBJ2-5	CASSSPGQATLRTQYF	TGTGCCAGTAGTAGTCCGGGACAGGCGACCTTAAGGACCCAGTACTTC
-	TRBV9	-	TRBJ1-1	CASTRLIDTEAFF	TGTGCCAGCACACGATTAATAGACACTGAAGCTTTCTTT
-	TRBV27	-	TRBJ1-1	CASSLDRRVPEAFF	TGTGCCAGCAGTTTAGATAGGAGGGTACCTGAAGCTTTCTTT
TRBD1	TRBV2	-	TRBJ1-5	CASSTGGWNQPQHF	TGTGCCAGCAGTACAGGGGGATGGAATCAGCCCCAGCATTTT
-	TRBV6-5	-	TRBJ2-7	CASSSPGHGVYEQYF	TGTGCCAGCAGTTCTCCGGGACACGGGGTCTACGAGCAGTACTTC
TRBD2	TRBV4-2	-	TRBJ2-1	CASSEKNGLAQYNEQFF	TGTGCCAGCAGCGAGAAAAATGGACTAGCGCAATACAATGAGCAGTTCTTC
-	TRBV7-7	-	TRBJ2-2	CASSPGAGAGELFF	TGTGCTAGCAGCCCAGGGGCTGGGGCCGGGGAGCTGTTTTTT
-	TRBV6-6	-	TRBJ1-2	CASQGSTAYGYTF	TGTGCCAGCCAAGGCTCAACAGCGTATGGCTACACCTTC
-	TRBV9	-	TRBJ2-3	CASSPPGADTQYF	TGTGCCAGCAGCCCCCCTGGCGCAGATACGCAGTATTTT
-	TRBV2	-	TRBJ1-3	CASSPLTGLDGNTIYF	TGTGCCAGCAGTCCCCTTACAGGGTTGGACGGAAACACCATATATTTT
-	TRBV6-4	-	TRBJ2-2	CASSEKGDTGELFF	TGTGCCAGCAGTGAAAAGGGTGACACCGGGGAGCTGTTTTTT
-	TRBV6-5	-	TRBJ2-3	CASSYGDTSTDTQYF	TGTGCCAGCAGTTACGGGGACACGAGCACAGATACGCAGTATTTT
-	TRBV7-9	few	TRBJ2-3	CASSFLGQRTDTQYF	TGTGCCAGCAGCTTTCTTGGCCAGCGGACAGATACGCAGTATTTT